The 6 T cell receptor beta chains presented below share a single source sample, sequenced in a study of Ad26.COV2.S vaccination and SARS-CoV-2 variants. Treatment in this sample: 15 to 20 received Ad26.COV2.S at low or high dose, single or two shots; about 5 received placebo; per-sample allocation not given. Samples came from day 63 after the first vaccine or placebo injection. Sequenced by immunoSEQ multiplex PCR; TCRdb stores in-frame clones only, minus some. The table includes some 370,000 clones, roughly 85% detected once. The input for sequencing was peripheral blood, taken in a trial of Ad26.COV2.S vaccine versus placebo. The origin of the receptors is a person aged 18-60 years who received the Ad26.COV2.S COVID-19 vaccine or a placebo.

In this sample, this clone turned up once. The CDR3 DNA follows: TGCGCCAGCAGCTTGGCCAGCAGCAGGACCGGGGAGCTGTTTTTT. Protein sequence: CASSLASSRTGELFF. The chain links TRBV5-1 to TRBJ2-2; D is uncertain. The CDR3 consists of 15 residues. The V and J ends lost 0 bases and 5 bases respectively, with 11 bases between them. Germline lookup yields CDR1 SGHRS and CDR2 YFSETQ.

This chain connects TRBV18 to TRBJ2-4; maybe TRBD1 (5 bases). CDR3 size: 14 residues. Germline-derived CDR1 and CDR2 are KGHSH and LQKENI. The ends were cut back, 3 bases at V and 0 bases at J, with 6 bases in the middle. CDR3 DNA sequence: TGTGCCAGCTCACCGACAGTAGCCAAAAACATTCAGTACTTC. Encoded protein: CASSPTVAKNIQYF.

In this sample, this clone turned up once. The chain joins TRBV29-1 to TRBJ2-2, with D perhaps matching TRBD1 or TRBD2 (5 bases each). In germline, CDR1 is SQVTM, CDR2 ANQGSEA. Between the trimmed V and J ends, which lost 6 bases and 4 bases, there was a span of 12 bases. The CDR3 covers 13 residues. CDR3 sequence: CSVSGRVTGELFF. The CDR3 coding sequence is TGCAGCGTGAGCGGCAGGGTCACCGGGGAGCTGTTTTTT.

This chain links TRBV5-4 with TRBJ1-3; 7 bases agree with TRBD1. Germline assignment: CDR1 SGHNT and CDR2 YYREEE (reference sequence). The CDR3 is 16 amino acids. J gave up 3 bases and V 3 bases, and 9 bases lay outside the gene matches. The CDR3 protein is CASSSNRGMGGNTIYF. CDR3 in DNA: TGTGCCAGCAGCTCGAACAGGGGAATGGGTGGAAACACCATATATTTT. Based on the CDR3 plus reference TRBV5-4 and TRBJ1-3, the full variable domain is ETGVTQSPTHLIKTRGQQVTLRCSSQSGHNTVSWYQQALGQGPQFIFQYYREEENGRGNFPPRFSGLQFPNYSSELNVNALELDDSALYLCASSSNRGMGGNTIYFGEGSWLTVV.

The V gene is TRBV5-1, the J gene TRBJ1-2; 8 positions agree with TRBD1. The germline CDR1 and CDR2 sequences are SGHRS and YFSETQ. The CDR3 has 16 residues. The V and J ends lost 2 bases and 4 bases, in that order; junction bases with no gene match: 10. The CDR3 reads CASSFGQGGGAYGYTF. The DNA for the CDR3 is TGCGCCAGCAGCTTCGGACAGGGCGGGGGTGCCTATGGCTACACCTTC.

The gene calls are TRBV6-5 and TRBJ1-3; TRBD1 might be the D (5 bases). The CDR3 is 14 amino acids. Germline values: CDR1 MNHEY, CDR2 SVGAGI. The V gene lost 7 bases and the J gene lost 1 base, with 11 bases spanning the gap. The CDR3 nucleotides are TGTGCCAGCACTCCGGGGGGTTCTGGAAACACCATATATTTT. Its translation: CASTPGGSGNTIYF.